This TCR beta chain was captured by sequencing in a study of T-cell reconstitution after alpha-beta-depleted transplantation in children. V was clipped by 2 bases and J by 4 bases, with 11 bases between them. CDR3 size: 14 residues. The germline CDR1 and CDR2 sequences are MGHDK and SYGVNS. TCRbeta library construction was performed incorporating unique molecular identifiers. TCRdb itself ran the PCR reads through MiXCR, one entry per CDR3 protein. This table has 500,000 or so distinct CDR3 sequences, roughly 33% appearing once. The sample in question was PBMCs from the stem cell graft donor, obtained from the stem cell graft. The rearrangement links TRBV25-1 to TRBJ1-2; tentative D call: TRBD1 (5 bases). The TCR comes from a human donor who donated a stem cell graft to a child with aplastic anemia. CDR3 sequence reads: CASSETVRGYGYTF. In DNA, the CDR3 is TGTGCCAGCAGTGAAACTGTGAGGGGCTATGGCTACACCTTC.